The 7 T cell receptor beta chains below all came from one sample that was sequenced in a study of shared clonotypes between healthy human individuals. CD45RO negativity and positive selection for CCR7 defined naive CD8 cells, a population that excluded terminally differentiated effector memory CD45RA+ cells. Here immunoSEQ multiplex PCR was the method, and the copy in TCRdb shows in-frame clones only, minus some. The sample yields millions of clones, 90% to 95% seen once. Material: naive CD8+ T cells from PBMCs. All receptors derive from a man aged 18 to 35 in good health. Some clones in this sample may be carry-over from other donors' samples.

CDR3 DNA sequence: TGTGCCAGCAGCCTCAGGGCCTCCTACAATGAGCAGTTCTTC. The encoded protein is CASSLRASYNEQFF. The chain has TRBV7-8 and TRBJ2-1; possible D gene TRBD1, 5 bases. CDR1 and CDR2 (germline): SGHVS, FQNEAQ. The CDR3 contains 14 residues. V shed 5 bases and J shed 0 bases, with 8 bases lying between them.

The chain couples TRBV7-3 to TRBJ2-1; D gene uncertain. From germline, CDR1 is SGHTA and CDR2 FQGTGA. The V end was cut by 3 bases, the J end by 5 bases, with 5 bases between. The CDR3 covers 12 residues. CDR3 DNA: TGTGCCAGCAGCTTCCACAACAATGAGCAGTTCTTC. This sequence encodes CASSFHNNEQFF.

CDR3 residues: CASSSPGGGKFF. DNA of the CDR3: TGTGCCAGCAGCTCACCAGGGGGCGGAAAGTTCTTC. The chain couples TRBV11-2 to TRBJ2-1, with 8 bases aligning to TRBD1. The CDR3 extends over 12 amino acids. With 4 bases clipped from V and 14 bases from J, the junction kept 7 bases outside the gene matches. Germline loops: CDR1 SGHAT, CDR2 FQNNGV.

This clone is a singleton in its sample. V usage is TRBV7-9 and J usage is TRBJ2-1, with unresolved D. This CDR3 region has 13 residues. The V end lost 2 bases, the J end lost 10 bases, and 12 bases lay between the germline ends. Germline-derived CDR1 and CDR2 are SEHNR and FQNEAQ (reference sequence). CDR3 amino acids: CASSLRVDEEQFF. The CDR3 DNA follows: TGTGCCAGCAGCTTAAGGGTTGACGAGGAGCAGTTCTTC.

V gene TRBV6-5 combines with J gene TRBJ1-1; D perhaps matches TRBD1 (5 bases). The V and J ends lost 2 bases and 11 bases respectively, with 15 bases between them. Germline CDR1 is MNHEY and CDR2 is SVGAGI. The CDR3 length is 13 residues. In DNA, the CDR3 is TGTGCCAGCAGTTACCCCGGACACCCCGGGGCTTTCTTT. Protein: CASSYPGHPGAFF.

The chain joins TRBV6-1 to TRBJ2-7; D could derive from TRBD1 or TRBD2 (5 bases each). Germline-derived CDR1 and CDR2 are MNHNS and SASEGT. There are 15 residues in the CDR3. Trimming shortened V by 6 bases and J by 3 bases, and 18 bases separated the two germline ends. The CDR3 DNA follows: TGTGCCAGCAGCTATCGGGACGGAGGCTACTACGAGCAGTACTTC. Translation gives CASSYRDGGYYEQYF.

The genes are TRBV4-3 and TRBJ1-1, with D hard to call. The CDR3 contains 13 residues. The ends were cut back, 2 bases at V and 3 bases at J, with 7 bases in the middle. Germline loops: CDR1 LGHNA, CDR2 YSLEER. CDR3 nucleotide sequence: TGCGCCAGCAGCCAACGGTCCTACACTGAAGCTTTCTTT. It encodes CASSQRSYTEAFF.